This entry is about one T cell receptor (beta chain). Antigen specificity is unknown. Synthesis of TCR beta cDNA relied on 5'RACE template switching carrying UMIs. For each CDR3 protein, TCRdb gives one entry from its re-call of the 5' RACE reads, without DNA. The table for this sample gives about 260,000 distinct CDR3 sequences. This entry comes from a study of T cells expressing NK-cell markers. Germline CDR1 and CDR2: PRHDT and FYEKMQ (reference sequence). The CDR3 is made up of 14 amino acids. Overall study findings and caveats: The CD3+CD56-NKG2C+ fraction was also led by these clonotypes in a handful of donors.

Sequencing was done on a sample of blood T cells: a sorted CD56 or NKG2C T cell subset, CD4+ or CD8+ T cells, or bulk PBMC T cells (not recorded which). The sequence came from a man aged 18 to 30 in good health. V and J are TRBV13 and TRBJ2-5; TCRdb's D gene call, TRBD2, goes unchecked for lack of DNA. CDR3: CASSGAGTSLILYF.